Below are 22 T cell receptor beta chains sequenced from a single sample in a study of blood T cell repertoires in COVID-19. The data were produced by immunoSEQ multiplex PCR, yet TCRdb's version contains in-frame clones alone and is incomplete. This table holds roughly 250,000 clones, roughly 88% found once. Sequencing was carried out using PBMCs or T cells enriched from blood (not recorded which). Receptor source: a woman aged 25 to 39 who had recovered from COVID-19.

The chain is built from TRBV7-2 and TRBJ1-1; D call uncertain. Trimming removed 3 bases at V and 0 bases at J, with 8 bases between. This CDR3 is built from 14 residues. The germline V gene encodes CDR1 SGHTA and CDR2 FQGNSA. The CDR3 loop is CASSFSGMNTEAFF. In DNA form, the CDR3 reads TGTGCCAGCAGCTTCAGTGGCATGAACACTGAAGCTTTCTTT.

The rearrangement joins TRBV3-1 (or the pseudogene TRBV3-2) to TRBJ2-7; the D gene is possibly TRBD1 (6 bases). V was shortened by 1 base and J by 4 bases, with 20 bases between the two germline ends. CDR3 size: 17 residues. Per the germline V gene, CDR1 is LGHDT and CDR2 is YNNKEL (reference sequence). The CDR3 nucleotides read TGTGCCAGCAGCCAAGGTCGGTCCCAGGGGCGGTTTTACGAGCAGTACTTC. As protein: CASSQGRSQGRFYEQYF.

The chain has TRBV4-1 and TRBJ1-2, with 8 bases lining up with TRBD1. Germline V gene data show CDR1 as MGHRA and CDR2 as YSYEKL. This CDR3 region has 19 residues. V lost 3 bases and J lost 5; bases outside the gene matches: 20. CDR3 nucleotides: TGCGCCAGCAGCCACGAATCGGGCGTTCTGGACAGGGAGGTGTATGGCTACACCTTC. It translates to CASSHESGVLDREVYGYTF.

The V and J genes are TRBV11-2 and TRBJ2-2; D uncertain. V gave up 6 bases and J gave up 3 bases, with 14 bases separating them. The CDR3 is made up of 15 amino acids. Germline values: CDR1 SGHAT, CDR2 FQNNGV. As DNA, the CDR3 is TGTGCCAGCAGTTCACAGTCCGAATACACCGGGGAGCTGTTTTTT. Translating gives CASSSQSEYTGELFF.

The chain uses TRBV7-7 and TRBJ1-1; 7 nucleotides line up with TRBD1. Germline V lookup: CDR1 SSHAT, CDR2 FNYEAQ (reference sequence). The CDR3 has 16 amino acids. With 5 bases clipped from V and 4 bases from J, the junction kept 13 bases outside the gene matches. In DNA, the CDR3 is TGTGCCAGCAGCCCTATCGTAAGGGGGCTAGGCACTGAAGCTTTCTTT. It is translated as CASSPIVRGLGTEAFF.

V usage is TRBV25-1 and J usage is TRBJ2-7; TRBD1 is a possible D gene (6 bases). Trimming left V 7 bases short and J 1 base short, with 11 bases between. Germline V lookup: CDR1 MGHDK, CDR2 SYGVNS. The CDR3 is made up of 13 amino acids. CDR3 loop: CASTGTPSYEQYF. In DNA form, the CDR3 reads TGTGCCAGCACAGGGACACCTTCCTACGAGCAGTACTTC.

V gene TRBV6-5 combines with J gene TRBJ2-7; 7 bases align to TRBD2. Germline trimming cut 6 bases from V and 3 bases from J; bases unmatched to any gene: 5. The CDR3 length is 13 residues. Germline assignment: CDR1 MNHEY and CDR2 SVGAGI. CDR3 sequence (DNA): TGTGCCAGCAGACGGCTAGCGGACTACGAGCAGTACTTC. Translated, it gives CASRRLADYEQYF.

This clone was seen just once. The chain combines TRBV4-1 with TRBJ2-5; 8 bases are shared with TRBD2. CDR1 and CDR2 (germline): MGHRA, YSYEKL. The CDR3 is made up of 17 amino acids. The V gene end was trimmed by 0 bases and the J gene end by 2 bases; junction bases not matched to a gene: 8. The CDR3 here is CASSQEGDSGTQETQYF. DNA for the CDR3: TGCGCCAGCAGCCAAGAAGGGGATAGCGGGACGCAAGAGACCCAGTACTTC.

This clone was picked up a small number of times. The V and J genes are TRBV7-9 and TRBJ1-2, with a weak D call TRBD1 (6 bases). CDR1 and CDR2 from the germline V gene are SEHNR and FQNEAQ (reference sequence). The CDR3 contains 14 residues. V was trimmed by 2 bases and J by 5 bases, leaving 12 bases between them. CDR3 in DNA: TGTGCCAGCAGCTTACGGGCAGGGGATTATGGCTACACCTTC. Amino acids: CASSLRAGDYGYTF.

This clone has at least ten counts. The chain uses TRBV6-4 and TRBJ2-2, with 13 bases that match TRBD2. Trimming took 2 bases from V and 6 from J; bases not matched to a gene: 3. The CDR3 length is 16 residues. Germline lookup yields CDR1 MRHNA and CDR2 SNTAGT. The CDR3, as DNA: TGTGCCAGCAGTGACGGGGGACTAGCGGGATCCGGGGAGCTGTTTTTT. Protein sequence: CASSDGGLAGSGELFF.

This chain joins TRBV20-1 and TRBJ2-7, with D tentatively TRBD1 (5 bases). CDR1 is DFQATT, CDR2 SNEGSKA, per germline (reference sequence). V was pared by 5 bases and J by 4 bases, with 9 bases between. This CDR3 region has 11 residues. CDR3 region: CSAPTEYEQYF. The CDR3, as DNA: TGCAGTGCTCCGACAGAGTACGAGCAGTACTTC.

This chain uses TRBV7-9 with TRBJ1-1; D is possibly TRBD1 (5 bases). The germline V gene encodes CDR1 SEHNR and CDR2 FQNEAQ (reference sequence). The CDR3 contains 14 residues. Trimming stripped 4 bases from V and 4 bases from J, with 13 bases between. CDR3 nucleotides: TGTGCCAGCAGCTCGTGGACACAGTTCACTGAAGCTTTCTTT. Its protein is CASSSWTQFTEAFF.

The rearrangement joins TRBV18 to TRBJ2-7; D might be TRBD2 (5 bases). Germline V gene lookup returns CDR1 KGHSH and CDR2 LQKENI. With 0 bases removed from V and 3 bases from J, the gap between germline ends came to 24 bases. This CDR3 is built from 19 residues. DNA for the CDR3: TGTGCCAGCTCACCACCGTCGGGAAGCGCCTCCCTTCGTGGCTACGAGCAGTACTTC. Protein product: CASSPPSGSASLRGYEQYF.

There are a few counts of this clone. The V gene is TRBV29-1, the J gene TRBJ2-1, with 8 bases that match TRBD2. This CDR3 is 16 amino acids long. Germline CDR1 reads SQVTM; CDR2 reads ANQGSEA. J lost 7 bases, V lost 7 bases, and 18 bases had no gene match. The CDR3 loop reads CSGRLQNSGIGNEQFF. The CDR3 DNA reads TGCAGCGGCCGACTACAAAATAGCGGGATCGGGAATGAGCAGTTCTTC.

The chain employs TRBV3-1 (or the pseudogene TRBV3-2) and TRBJ1-6; D gene uncertain. V was pared by 4 bases and J by 0 bases, with 4 bases between. The CDR3 loop spans 14 amino acids. The V gene's germline CDR1 is LGHDT and CDR2 YNNKEL (reference sequence). CDR3 in amino acids: CASSRSSYNSPLHF. The CDR3 DNA reads TGTGCCAGCAGCCGGAGCTCCTATAATTCACCCCTCCACTTT.

The chain employs TRBV29-1 and TRBJ1-1; the D gene is possibly TRBD1 (5 bases). V dropped 4 bases and J dropped 5 bases, with 17 bases sitting between them. The CDR3 is 14 amino acids. Germline values: CDR1 SQVTM, CDR2 ANQGSEA. The CDR3 reads CSVVSIGGGTEAFF. CDR3 in DNA: TGCAGCGTTGTCTCTATCGGGGGGGGGACTGAAGCTTTCTTT.

V gene TRBV4-1 combines with J gene TRBJ1-1; D gene uncertain. This CDR3 has 14 residues. Germline values: CDR1 MGHRA, CDR2 YSYEKL. V lost 1 base, J lost 5 bases, and 11 bases lay in between. In DNA, the CDR3 is TGCGCCAGCAGCCAAGGGGCCTTGGGTACTGAAGCTTTCTTT. Protein: CASSQGALGTEAFF.

V and J are TRBV9 and TRBJ2-1; 7 positions match TRBD2. This CDR3 region has 14 residues. The trim removed 3 bases at V and 4 bases at J, leaving 4 bases unmatched. The V gene's germline CDR1 is SGDLS and CDR2 YYNGEE. CDR3 region: CASSGKAGYNEQFF. CDR3 coding DNA: TGTGCCAGCAGCGGAAAAGCGGGGTACAATGAGCAGTTCTTC.

The rearrangement uses TRBV6-5 and TRBJ1-1, with D tentatively TRBD1 (6 bases). V was pared by 9 bases and J by 3 bases, with 17 bases between. CDR3 size: 14 residues. Germline V gives CDR1 MNHEY, CDR2 SVGAGI. CDR3 nucleotide sequence: TGTGCCAGTTCTACACAGGGTAGGGACACTGAAGCTTTCTTT. Translated: CASSTQGRDTEAFF.

This rearrangement joins TRBV18 to TRBJ2-2, with TRBD1 identical over 8 bases. The CDR3 totals 16 residues. J was trimmed by 3 bases and V by 6 bases; bases with no gene match: 9. Germline CDR1 and CDR2: KGHSH and LQKENI. The CDR3 sequence is CASSQAGGRDTGELFF. CDR3 nucleotide sequence: TGTGCCAGCTCCCAAGCAGGGGGCAGGGACACCGGGGAGCTGTTTTTT.

The V gene is TRBV28, the J gene TRBJ2-7; D is unresolved. CDR1 is MDHEN and CDR2 is SYDVKM in the germline V gene. V was shortened by 5 bases and J by 5 bases, with 19 bases between the two germline ends. The CDR3 is made up of 15 amino acids. DNA for the CDR3: TGTGCCAGCAGTAGTTCTTTAGTTCACCCCGACGAGCAGTACTTC. Encoded protein: CASSSSLVHPDEQYF.

V and J are TRBV30 and TRBJ2-2; possibly TRBD2 for D (6 bases). Looked up from germline, CDR1 is GTSNPN and CDR2 is SVGIG (reference sequence). Deletions cut 0 bases from V and 6 bases from J, with 17 bases between. This CDR3 comprises 16 residues. Here the CDR3 reads CAWSVGGFLGAGELFF. CDR3 bases: TGTGCCTGGAGTGTAGGAGGGTTTTTAGGGGCCGGGGAGCTGTTTTTT.